Listed below are T cell receptor beta chains from one sample, sequenced in a study of cytomegalovirus exposure and HLA in healthy donors. TCRdb's copy holds only in-frame clones and misses some; the assay was immunoSEQ multiplex PCR. The sample table sets out fewer than 100,000 clones. The source material was PBMCs. These receptors were obtained from a man in his forties or fifties in good health and CMV-seronegative. Each CDR3 is given with its conserved first and last residue. The D gene is left open where the match is weak.

TRBJ1-2 | . | TRBV6-5 | TGTGCCAGCAGTTCCGGACAGCTCTATGGCTACACCTTC | CASSSGQLYGYTF
TRBJ1-2 | . | TRBV5-1 | TGCGCCAGCAGCCCCGGGACACAGAGGTATGGCTACACCTTC | CASSPGTQRYGYTF
TRBJ1-6 | . | TRBV19 | TGTGCCAGTAGTATCCAACAGGGAGTCTCCTATAATTCACCCCTCCACTTT | CASSIQQGVSYNSPLHF
TRBJ2-2 | . | TRBV27 | TGTGCCAGCAGTTTTCTCGGGGAGCTGTTTTTT | CASSFLGELFF
TRBJ2-1 | TRBD2 | TRBV5-4 | TGTGCCAGCAGCTCCCCGGCTAGCGGGGTTAATGAGCAGTTCTTC | CASSSPASGVNEQFF
TRBJ1-2 | . | TRBV10-3 | TGTGCCATCAGTCTTTTCGCAGGTTCGGTGGGCTACACCTTC | CAISLFAGSVGYTF
TRBJ2-1 | . | TRBV19 | TGTGCCAGTAGTCCCCAGGGCTACAATGAGCAGTTCTTC | CASSPQGYNEQFF
TRBJ2-6 | TRBD1 | TRBV10-2 | TGCGCCAGCAGTGGACAGGGGAGTGGGGCCAACGTCCTGACTTTC | CASSGQGSGANVLTF
TRBJ2-1 | . | TRBV19 | TGTGCCAGTGGGGGCTACTCCTACAATGAGCAGTTCTTC | CASGGYSYNEQFF
TRBJ2-1 | TRBD2 | TRBV5-1 | TGCGCCAGCAGCTTGTTAGCGGGGCCCTACAATGAGCAGTTCTTC | CASSLLAGPYNEQFF
TRBJ1-2 | . | TRBV27 | TGTGCCAGCAGTCCCGATCCCAGGGCCGCTACCTATGGCTACACCTTC | CASSPDPRAATYGYTF
TRBJ1-4 | . | TRBV10-1 | TGCGCCAGCAGCCTGCTCCAGGCCGGTGAAAAACTGTTTTTT | CASSLLQAGEKLFF
TRBJ1-6 | . | TRBV27 | TGTGCCAGCAGTTTATCGGGGCAGATTTTCAGCTCCTATAATTCACCCCTCCACTTT | CASSLSGQIFSSYNSPLHF
TRBJ1-3 | TRBD1 | TRBV13 | TGTGCCAGCAGTCCGGACAGGGGCTCTGGAAACACCATATATTTT | CASSPDRGSGNTIYF
TRBJ1-5 | . | TRBV27 | TGTGCCAGCAGGGGGCATAGCAATCAGCCCCAGCATTTT | CASRGHSNQPQHF
TRBJ1-1 | . | TRBV7-9 | TGTGCCAGCAGCAGTGGGACACAGCGCACTGAAGCTTTCTTT | CASSSGTQRTEAFF
TRBJ2-5 | . | TRBV30 | TGTGCCTGGAGTCGCGGCAGACTTAAAGAGACCCAGTACTTC | CAWSRGRLKETQYF
TRBJ1-5 | TRBD1 | TRBV6-6 | TGTGCCAGCAGTTCGCCGGGACAGGGAGATCAGCCCCAGCATTTT | CASSSPGQGDQPQHF
TRBJ2-5 | TRBD2 | TRBV25-1 | TGTGCCAGCAGTCTCAGCGGGGGCCCCGAGACCCAGTACTTC | CASSLSGGPETQYF
TRBJ2-7 | . | TRBV13 | TGTGCCAGCAGCCGGACAGAGGGCGAGCAGTACTTC | CASSRTEGEQYF
TRBJ1-3 | . | TRBV10-3 | TGTGCCATCAGTGCCGGGGGGTTTGGAACTGGAAACACCATATATTTT | CAISAGGFGTGNTIYF
TRBJ2-3 | . | TRBV5-5 | TGTGCCAGCAGCTCAACAGGACAGCACACAGATACGCAGTATTTT | CASSSTGQHTDTQYF
TRBJ1-1 | . | TRBV5-1 | TGCGCCAGCAGCTTTAACAGGAATGAAGCTTTCTTT | CASSFNRNEAFF
TRBJ2-5 | . | TRBV5-1 | TGCGCCAGCAGCCCGGGACTGCGGCAAGAGACCCAGTACTTC | CASSPGLRQETQYF
TRBJ2-7 | . | TRBV9 | TGTGCCAGCAGCGTAGGGGAAACAGGTTTCAGGGAGCAGTACTTC | CASSVGETGFREQYF
TRBJ2-2 | . | TRBV9 | TGTGCCAGCAGCGAGAGCGCGTACACCGGGGAGCTGTTTTTT | CASSESAYTGELFF
TRBJ1-2 | . | TRBV6-5 | TGTGCCAGCAGTTACTGGGACTTACGGGGCGGCTACACCTTC | CASSYWDLRGGYTF
TRBJ2-3 | TRBD2 | TRBV10-2 | TGCGCCAGCCTTAGCGGGGGAGCAGATACGCAGTATTTT | CASLSGGADTQYF
TRBJ1-1 | . | TRBV7-9 | TGTGCCAGCAGCTTGCGGGCGGTCTCGAGGACTGAAGCTTTCTTT | CASSLRAVSRTEAFF
TRBJ2-1 | TRBD1 | TRBV7-3 | TGTGCCAGCAGCTCGGGACAGGGTAAAGTTGGGGAGCAGTTCTTC | CASSSGQGKVGEQFF
TRBJ1-5 | . | TRBV19 | TGTGCCAGTAGTATCCTCGGTAGCAATCAGCCCCAGCATTTT | CASSILGSNQPQHF
TRBJ1-4 | . | TRBV5-1 | TGCGCCAGCAGCTTGACAGGGATCGAGGAAAAACTGTTTTTT | CASSLTGIEEKLFF
TRBJ2-7 | TRBD1 | TRBV7-3 | TGTGCCAGCAGCCTCTACCCGTCGGGACAGGGATTCTACGAGCAGTACTTC | CASSLYPSGQGFYEQYF
TRBJ1-2 | . | TRBV7-2 | TGTGCCAGCAGCTACCCACCCCTCATGGAGGGTAACTATGGCTACACCTTC | CASSYPPLMEGNYGYTF
TRBJ2-1 | . | TRBV7-5 | TGTGCCAGAAGCTCCAGCGACGGGAGAAAACGCAATGAGCAGTTCTTC | CARSSSDGRKRNEQFF
TRBJ2-1 | TRBD2 | TRBV6-1 | TGTGCCAGCAGTGAACGCGGGGGGGGAACCTACAATGAGCAGTTCTTC | CASSERGGGTYNEQFF
TRBJ2-7 | . | TRBV27 | TGTGCCAGCAGCCGAACCCCGGGTACCCGGTACGAGCAGTACTTC | CASSRTPGTRYEQYF
TRBJ2-7 | TRBD2 | TRBV10-1 | TGCGCCAGCAGTGATGGGACTAGGGGGGCCTACGAGCAGTACTTC | CASSDGTRGAYEQYF
TRBJ1-3 | . | TRBV9 | TGTGCCAGCAGCCCCCGGGACTTTGAGAACACCATATATTTT | CASSPRDFENTIYF
TRBJ2-3 | . | TRBV21-1 | TGTGCCATCCCGGACAGGGCATATAGCGGACCCGCAAAATCTGGAGATACGCAGTATTTT | CAIPDRAYSGPAKSGDTQYF
TRBJ1-2 | . | TRBV27 | TGTGCCAGCAGGGGGGCGAGGAACTATGGCTACACCTTC | CASRGARNYGYTF
TRBJ2-7 | TRBD2 | TRBV28 | TGTGCCAGCAGAACCTCCGGGACTAGCCGATCCTACGAGCAGTACTTC | CASRTSGTSRSYEQYF
TRBJ1-5 | . | TRBV5-4 | TGTGCCAGCAGCCTGGGCCGAGGAGATTCCAATCAGCCCCAGCATTTT | CASSLGRGDSNQPQHF
TRBJ2-7 | . | TRBV11-2 | TGTGCCAGCAGCTTAGGGGAGGGGGCCTACGAGCAGTACTTC | CASSLGEGAYEQYF
TRBJ2-5 | TRBD1 | TRBV19 | TGTGCCAGTAGCGATCTTCTAGGGACAGGGCTCCAAGAGACCCAGTACTTC | CASSDLLGTGLQETQYF
TRBJ2-1 | . | TRBV4-1 | TGCGCCAGCAGCCGCCCCGACAGGTTCGAGCAGTTCTTC | CASSRPDRFEQFF
TRBJ1-1 | . | TRBV10-3 | TGTGCCATCAACACCGGGGGAGACACTGAAGCTTTCTTT | CAINTGGDTEAFF